This T cell receptor beta chain was sequenced during a study of T cell repertoires in cytomegalovirus infection. Worth noting for this clonotype: Its specificity is unknown.

TCRdb analysed the reads with MiXCR anew, one entry per CDR3 protein. The data contain about 570,000 distinct CDR3 sequences, just under 40% of them singletons. This CDR3 is 18 amino acids long. Trimming removed 3 bases from V and 4 bases from J; junction bases left unmatched: 9. From germline, CDR1 is DFQATT and CDR2 SNEGSKA (reference sequence). The sequencing here drew on cultured PBMCs, taken from culture after CMV antigen stimulation. This receptor was obtained from a human donor in good health (CMV status not recorded). Some clones in this sample may be carry-over from other donors' samples. The chain employs TRBV20-1 and TRBJ2-1; 16 bases fit TRBD2. The CDR3 spells CSASLGTSGRARYNEQFF. The CDR3 nucleotides are TGCAGTGCTAGCCTAGGGACTAGCGGGAGGGCCAGGTACAATGAGCAGTTCTTC.